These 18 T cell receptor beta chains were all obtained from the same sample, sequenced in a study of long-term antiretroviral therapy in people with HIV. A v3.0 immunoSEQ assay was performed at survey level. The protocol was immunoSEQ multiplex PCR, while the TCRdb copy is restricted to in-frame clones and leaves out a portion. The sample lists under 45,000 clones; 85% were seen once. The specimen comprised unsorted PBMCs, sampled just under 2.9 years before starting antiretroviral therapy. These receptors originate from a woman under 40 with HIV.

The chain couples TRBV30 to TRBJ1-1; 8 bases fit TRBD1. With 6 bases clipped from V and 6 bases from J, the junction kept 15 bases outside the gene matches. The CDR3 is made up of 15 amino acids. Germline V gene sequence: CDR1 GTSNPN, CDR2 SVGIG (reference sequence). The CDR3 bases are TGTGCCTGCCACGGACAGGGAGGACGGTACGCTGAAGCTTTCTTT. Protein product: CACHGQGGRYAEAFF.

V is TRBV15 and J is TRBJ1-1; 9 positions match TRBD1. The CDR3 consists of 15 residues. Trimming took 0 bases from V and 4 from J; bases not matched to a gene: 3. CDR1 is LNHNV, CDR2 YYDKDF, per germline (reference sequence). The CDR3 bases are TGTGCCACCAGCAGAGACATGACAGGGGGCACTGAAGCTTTCTTT. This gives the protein CATSRDMTGGTEAFF.

CDR3 DNA: TGTGCCAGCAGTGAAACCCGTGGCGGTGGTGGTTCTTTCTTT. Translated: CASSETRGGGGSFF. J is TRBJ1-1 and V is TRBV2, with D unclear. The CDR3 spans 14 residues. Looked up from germline, CDR1 is SNHLY and CDR2 is FYNNEI. V was pared by 2 bases and J by 12 bases, with 19 bases between.

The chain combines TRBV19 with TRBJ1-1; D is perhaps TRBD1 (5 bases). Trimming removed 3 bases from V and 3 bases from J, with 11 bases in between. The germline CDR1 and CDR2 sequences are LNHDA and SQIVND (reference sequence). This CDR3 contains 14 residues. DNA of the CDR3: TGTGCCAGTAGTATCCCAGGGTTTTACACTGAAGCTTTCTTT. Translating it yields CASSIPGFYTEAFF.

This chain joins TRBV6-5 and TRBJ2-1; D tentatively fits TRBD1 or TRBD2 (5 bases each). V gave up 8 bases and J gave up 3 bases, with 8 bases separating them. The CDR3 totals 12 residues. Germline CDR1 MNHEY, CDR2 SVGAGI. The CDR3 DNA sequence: TGTGCCAGCGGGGGTAGCTACAATGAGCAGTTCTTC. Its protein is CASGGSYNEQFF.

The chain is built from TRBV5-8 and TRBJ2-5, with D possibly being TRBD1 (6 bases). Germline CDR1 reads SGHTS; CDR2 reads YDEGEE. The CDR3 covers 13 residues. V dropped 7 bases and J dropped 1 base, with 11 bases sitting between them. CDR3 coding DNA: TGTGCCAGCCACCGGGACACCCAAGAGACCCAGTACTTC. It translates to CASHRDTQETQYF.

CDR3: CASSRGLLSYNEQFF. CDR3 in DNA: TGTGCCAGCAGCAGGGGGCTCCTCTCCTACAATGAGCAGTTCTTC. The chain is built from TRBV6-5 and TRBJ2-1; 8 bases are a match to TRBD1. V gave up 6 bases and J gave up 0 bases; unmatched junction bases: 4. Germline lookup yields CDR1 MNHEY and CDR2 SVGAGI. The CDR3 runs to 15 residues.

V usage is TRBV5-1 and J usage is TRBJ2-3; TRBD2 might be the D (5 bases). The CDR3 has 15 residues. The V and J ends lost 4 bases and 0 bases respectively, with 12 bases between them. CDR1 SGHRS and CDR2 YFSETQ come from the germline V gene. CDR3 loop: CASSHQRSSTDTQYF. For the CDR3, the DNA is TGCGCCAGCAGCCACCAGCGGTCTAGCACAGATACGCAGTATTTT.

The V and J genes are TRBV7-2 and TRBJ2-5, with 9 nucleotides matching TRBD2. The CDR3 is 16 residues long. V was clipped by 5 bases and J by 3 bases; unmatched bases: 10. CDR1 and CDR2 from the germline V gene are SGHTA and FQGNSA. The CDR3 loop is CASSPKGSGGKETQYF. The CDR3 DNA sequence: TGTGCCAGCAGCCCAAAGGGTAGCGGGGGAAAAGAGACCCAGTACTTC.

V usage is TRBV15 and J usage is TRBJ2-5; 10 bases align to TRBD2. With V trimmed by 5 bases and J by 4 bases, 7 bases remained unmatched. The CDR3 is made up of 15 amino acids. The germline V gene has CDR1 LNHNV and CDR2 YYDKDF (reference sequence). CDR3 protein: CATSPASGGGETQYF. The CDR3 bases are TGTGCCACCAGCCCAGCTAGCGGGGGAGGAGAGACCCAGTACTTC.

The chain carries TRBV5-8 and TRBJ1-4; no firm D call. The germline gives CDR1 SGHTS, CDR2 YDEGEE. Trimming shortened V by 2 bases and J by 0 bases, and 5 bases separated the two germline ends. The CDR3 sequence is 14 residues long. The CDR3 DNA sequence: TGTGCCAGCAGCTTTCCTACAACTAATGAAAAACTGTTTTTT. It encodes CASSFPTTNEKLFF.

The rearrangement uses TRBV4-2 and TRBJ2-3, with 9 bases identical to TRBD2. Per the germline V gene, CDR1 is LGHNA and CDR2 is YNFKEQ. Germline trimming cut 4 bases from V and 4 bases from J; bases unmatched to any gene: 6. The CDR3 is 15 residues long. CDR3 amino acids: CASSPRGGQADTQYF. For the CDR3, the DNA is TGTGCCAGCAGCCCGCGGGGGGGCCAGGCAGATACGCAGTATTTT.

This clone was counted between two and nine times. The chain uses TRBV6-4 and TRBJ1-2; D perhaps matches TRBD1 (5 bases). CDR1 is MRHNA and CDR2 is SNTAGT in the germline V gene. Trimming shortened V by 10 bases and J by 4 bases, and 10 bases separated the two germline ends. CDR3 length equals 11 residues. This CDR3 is CATSGGYGYTF. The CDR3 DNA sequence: TGTGCCACCAGCGGGGGCTATGGCTACACCTTC.

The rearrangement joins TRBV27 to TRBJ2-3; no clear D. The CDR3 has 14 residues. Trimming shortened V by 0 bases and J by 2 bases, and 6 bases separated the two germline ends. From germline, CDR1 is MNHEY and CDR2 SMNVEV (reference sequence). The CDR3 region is CASSLSSSTDTQYF. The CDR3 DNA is TGTGCCAGCAGTTTATCGTCCTCCACAGATACGCAGTATTTT.

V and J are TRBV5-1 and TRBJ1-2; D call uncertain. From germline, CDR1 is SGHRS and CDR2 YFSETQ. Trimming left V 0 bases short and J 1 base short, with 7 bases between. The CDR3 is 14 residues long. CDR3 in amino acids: CASSLDPLNYGYTF. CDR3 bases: TGCGCCAGCAGCTTGGACCCGCTTAACTATGGCTACACCTTC.

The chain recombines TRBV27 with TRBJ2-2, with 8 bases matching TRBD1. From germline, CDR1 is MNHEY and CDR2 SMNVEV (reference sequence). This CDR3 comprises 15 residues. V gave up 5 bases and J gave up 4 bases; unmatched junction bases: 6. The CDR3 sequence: CASSPTGVITGELFF. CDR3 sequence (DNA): TGTGCCAGCAGTCCGACAGGGGTGATCACCGGGGAGCTGTTTTTT.

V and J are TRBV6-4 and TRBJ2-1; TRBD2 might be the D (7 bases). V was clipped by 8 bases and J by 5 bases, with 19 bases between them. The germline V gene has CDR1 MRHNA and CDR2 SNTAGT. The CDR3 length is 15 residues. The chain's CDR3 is CASSTGGGRNNEQFF. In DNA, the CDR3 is TGTGCCAGCTCAACTGGGGGGGGGCGAAACAATGAGCAGTTCTTC.

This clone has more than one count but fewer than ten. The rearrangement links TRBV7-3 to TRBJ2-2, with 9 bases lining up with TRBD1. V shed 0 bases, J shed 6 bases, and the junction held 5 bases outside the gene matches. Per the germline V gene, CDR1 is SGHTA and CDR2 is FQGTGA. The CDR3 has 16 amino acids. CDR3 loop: CASSLTGGTGPGELFF. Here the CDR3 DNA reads TGTGCCAGCAGCTTAACTGGAGGGACAGGGCCCGGGGAGCTGTTTTTT. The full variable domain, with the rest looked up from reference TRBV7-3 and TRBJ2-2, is GAGVSQTPSNKVTEKGKYVELRCDPISGHTALYWYRQSLGQGPEFLIYFQGTGAADDSGLPNDRFFAVRPEGSVSTLKIQRTERGDSAVYLCASSLTGGTGPGELFFGEGSRLTVL.